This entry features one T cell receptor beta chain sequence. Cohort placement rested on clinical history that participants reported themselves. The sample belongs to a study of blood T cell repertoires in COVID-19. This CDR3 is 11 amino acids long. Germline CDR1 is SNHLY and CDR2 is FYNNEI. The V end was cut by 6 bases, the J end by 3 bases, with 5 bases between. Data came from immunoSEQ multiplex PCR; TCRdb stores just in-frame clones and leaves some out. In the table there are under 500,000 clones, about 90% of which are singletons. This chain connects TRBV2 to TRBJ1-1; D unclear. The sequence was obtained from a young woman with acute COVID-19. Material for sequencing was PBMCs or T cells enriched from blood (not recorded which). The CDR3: CASRFDTEAFF. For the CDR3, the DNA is TGTGCCAGCAGGTTCGACACTGAAGCTTTCTTT. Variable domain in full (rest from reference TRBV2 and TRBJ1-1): EPEVTQTPSHQVTQMGQEVILRCVPISNHLYFYWYRQILGQKVEFLVSFYNNEISEKSEIFDDQFSVERPDGSNFTLKIRSTKLEDSAMYFCASRFDTEAFFGQGTRLTVV.